This entry lists 5 T cell receptor beta chains sequenced from one sample in a study of blood T cell repertoires in COVID-19. Generated by immunoSEQ multiplex PCR, the TCRdb table keeps only in-frame clones and is missing some. The data show over 95,000 clones, about 89% seen once. Input material: peripheral blood. The receptors originated from a human donor with acute or convalescent COVID-19. The donor label of this sample is uncertain.

This clone was detected once. The chain has TRBV18 and TRBJ2-7; 7 nucleotides line up with TRBD1. V lost 3 bases to trimming and J lost 6 bases; unmatched junction nucleotides: 8. Germline V gene data show CDR1 as KGHSH and CDR2 as LQKENI. CDR3 length: 14 amino acids. The CDR3 DNA follows: TGTGCCAGCTCACCCCCCGGGACAGCACGCGAGCAGTACTTC. Protein product: CASSPPGTAREQYF.

The chain links TRBV28 to TRBJ1-1; 8 bases agree with TRBD1. The CDR3 spans 14 residues. Germline CDR1 and CDR2: MDHEN and SYDVKM. Trimming removed 10 bases from V and 4 bases from J; junction bases left unmatched: 11. The CDR3 is CATIDRGRFTEAFF. CDR3 DNA: TGTGCCACCATCGACAGGGGACGCTTCACTGAAGCTTTCTTT.

Points on this clone: Other DNA sequences from this sample encode an identical CDR3 as well. The V gene is TRBV7-2, the J gene TRBJ2-7; D unclear. Trimming removed 4 bases from V and 2 bases from J, with 3 bases in between. The CDR3 runs 11 residues. Germline V gene lookup returns CDR1 SGHTA and CDR2 FQGNSA. The CDR3 region has the DNA TGTGCCAGCAGCTCTACCTACGAGCAGTACTTC. This codes for CASSSTYEQYF.

This clone was seen only once. This chain links TRBV11-3 with TRBJ1-1; 9 nucleotides align to TRBD1. Germline CDR1 is SGHNT and CDR2 is YENEEA. V was clipped by 3 bases and J by 5 bases; unmatched bases: 1. This CDR3 has 13 residues. The CDR3 loop reads CASSFDRGTEAFF. CDR3 nucleotide sequence: TGTGCCAGCAGCTTCGACAGGGGGACTGAAGCTTTCTTT.

CDR3 DNA sequence: TGTGCCAGCAGCCAGGCTAGGGGTGGGACAGGAATGCCCTATGGCTACACCTTC. As protein: CASSQARGGTGMPYGYTF. The V call is TRBV4-2, the J call TRBJ1-2; 8 positions match TRBD1. V dropped 3 bases and J dropped 4; count of bases not matched to a gene: 16. The CDR3 totals 18 residues. The V gene's germline CDR1 is LGHNA and CDR2 YNFKEQ.